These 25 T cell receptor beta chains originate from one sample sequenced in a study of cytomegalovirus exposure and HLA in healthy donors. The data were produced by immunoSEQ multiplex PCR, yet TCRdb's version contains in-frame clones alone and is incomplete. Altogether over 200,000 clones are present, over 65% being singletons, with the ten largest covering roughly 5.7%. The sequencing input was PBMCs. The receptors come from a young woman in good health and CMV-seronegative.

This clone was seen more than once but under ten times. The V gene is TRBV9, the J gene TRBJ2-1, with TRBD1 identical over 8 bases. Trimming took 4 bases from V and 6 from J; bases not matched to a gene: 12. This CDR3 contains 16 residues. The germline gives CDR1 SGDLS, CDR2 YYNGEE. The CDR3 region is CASSPRQGWGANEQFF. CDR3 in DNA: TGTGCCAGCAGCCCCCGACAGGGGTGGGGTGCCAATGAGCAGTTCTTC.

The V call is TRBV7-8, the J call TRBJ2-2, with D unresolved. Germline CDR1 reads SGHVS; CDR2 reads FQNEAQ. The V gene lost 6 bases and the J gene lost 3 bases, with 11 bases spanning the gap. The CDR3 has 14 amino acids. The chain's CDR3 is CASSDFSDTGELFF. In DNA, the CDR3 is TGTGCCAGCAGTGACTTCTCAGACACCGGGGAGCTGTTTTTT.

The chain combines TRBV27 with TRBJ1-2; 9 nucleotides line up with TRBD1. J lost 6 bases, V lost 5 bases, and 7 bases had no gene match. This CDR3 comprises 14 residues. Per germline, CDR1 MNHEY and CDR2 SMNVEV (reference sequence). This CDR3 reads CASSPRRTGDGYTF. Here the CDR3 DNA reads TGTGCCAGCAGTCCACGACGGACAGGGGATGGCTACACCTTC.

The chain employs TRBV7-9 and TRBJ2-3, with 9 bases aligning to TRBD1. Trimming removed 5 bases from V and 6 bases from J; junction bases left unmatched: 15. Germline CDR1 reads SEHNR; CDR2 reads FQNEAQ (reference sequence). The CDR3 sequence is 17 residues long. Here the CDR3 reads CASSPRRGQGEGDTQYF. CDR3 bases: TGTGCCAGCAGCCCGCGAAGGGGACAGGGTGAGGGGGATACGCAGTATTTT.

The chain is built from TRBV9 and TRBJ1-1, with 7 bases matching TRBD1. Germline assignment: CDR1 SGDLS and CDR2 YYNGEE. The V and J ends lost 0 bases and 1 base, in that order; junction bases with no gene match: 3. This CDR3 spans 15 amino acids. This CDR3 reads CASSVGPGGNTEAFF. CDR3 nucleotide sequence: TGTGCCAGCAGCGTAGGTCCAGGGGGGAACACTGAAGCTTTCTTT.

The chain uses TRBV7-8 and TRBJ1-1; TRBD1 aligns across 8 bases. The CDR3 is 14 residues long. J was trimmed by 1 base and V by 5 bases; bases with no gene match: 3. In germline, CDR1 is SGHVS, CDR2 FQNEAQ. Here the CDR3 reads CASSIDRGNTEAFF. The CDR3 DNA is TGTGCCAGCAGCATTGACAGGGGGAACACTGAAGCTTTCTTT.

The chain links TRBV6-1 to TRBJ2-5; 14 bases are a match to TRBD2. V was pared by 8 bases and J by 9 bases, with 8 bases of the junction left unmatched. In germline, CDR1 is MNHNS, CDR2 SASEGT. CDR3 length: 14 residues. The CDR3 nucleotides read TGTGCCAGCGTCGACAGACTAGCGGGAGGGGCCCAGTACTTC. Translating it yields CASVDRLAGGAQYF.

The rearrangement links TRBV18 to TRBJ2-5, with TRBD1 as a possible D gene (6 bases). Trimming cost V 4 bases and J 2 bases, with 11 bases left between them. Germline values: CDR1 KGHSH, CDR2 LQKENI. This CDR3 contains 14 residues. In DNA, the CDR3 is TGTGCCAGCTCACGATCGGACAGACAAGAGACCCAGTACTTC. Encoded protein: CASSRSDRQETQYF.

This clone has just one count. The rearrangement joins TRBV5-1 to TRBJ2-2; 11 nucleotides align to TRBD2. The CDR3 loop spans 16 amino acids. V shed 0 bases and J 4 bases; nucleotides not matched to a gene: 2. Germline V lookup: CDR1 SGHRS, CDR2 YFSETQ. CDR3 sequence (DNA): TGCGCCAGCAGCTTGGTCCTAGCGGGAGGCACCGGGGAGCTGTTTTTT. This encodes CASSLVLAGGTGELFF.

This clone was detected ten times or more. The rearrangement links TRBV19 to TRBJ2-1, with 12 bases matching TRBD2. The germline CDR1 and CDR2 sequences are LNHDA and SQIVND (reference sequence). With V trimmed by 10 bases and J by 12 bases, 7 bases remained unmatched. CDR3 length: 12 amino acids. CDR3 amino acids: CATQTSGSLQFF. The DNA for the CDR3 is TGTGCCACCCAGACTAGCGGGAGTTTGCAGTTCTTC. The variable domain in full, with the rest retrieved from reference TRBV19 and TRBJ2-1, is DGGITQSPKYLFRKEGQNVTLSCEQNLNHDAMYWYRQDPGQGLRLIYYSQIVNDFQKGDIAEGYSVSREKKESFPLTVTSAQKNPTAFYLCATQTSGSLQFFGPGTRLTVL.

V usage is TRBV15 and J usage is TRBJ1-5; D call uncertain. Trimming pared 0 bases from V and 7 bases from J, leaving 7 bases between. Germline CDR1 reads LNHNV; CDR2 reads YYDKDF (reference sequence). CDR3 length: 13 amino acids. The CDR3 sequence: CATSRDVGQPQHF. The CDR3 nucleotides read TGTGCCACCAGCAGAGATGTAGGGCAGCCCCAGCATTTT.

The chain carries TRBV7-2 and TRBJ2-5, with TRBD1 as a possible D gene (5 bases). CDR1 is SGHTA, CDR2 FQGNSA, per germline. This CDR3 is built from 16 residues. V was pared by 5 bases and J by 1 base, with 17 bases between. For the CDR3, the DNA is TGTGCCAGCAGCCCTACGATGGGTAGGGGCCAAGAGACCCAGTACTTC. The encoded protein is CASSPTMGRGQETQYF.

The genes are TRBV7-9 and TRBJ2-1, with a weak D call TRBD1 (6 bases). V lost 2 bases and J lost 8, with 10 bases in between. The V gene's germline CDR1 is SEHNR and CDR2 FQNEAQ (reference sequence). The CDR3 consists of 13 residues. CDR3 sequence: CASSLLGGYEQFF. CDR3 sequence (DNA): TGTGCCAGCAGCTTATTAGGGGGATATGAGCAGTTCTTC.

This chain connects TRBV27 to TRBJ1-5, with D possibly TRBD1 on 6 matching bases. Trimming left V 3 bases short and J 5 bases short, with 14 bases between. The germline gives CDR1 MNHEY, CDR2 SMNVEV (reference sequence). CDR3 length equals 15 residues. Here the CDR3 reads CASSLLRDTHQPQHF. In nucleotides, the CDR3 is TGTGCCAGCAGTTTGCTCCGGGACACCCATCAGCCCCAGCATTTT.

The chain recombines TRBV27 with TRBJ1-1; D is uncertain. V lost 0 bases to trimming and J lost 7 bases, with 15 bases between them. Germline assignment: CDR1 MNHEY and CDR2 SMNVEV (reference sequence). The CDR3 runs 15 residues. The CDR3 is CASSLSGRVRSEAFF. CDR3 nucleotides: TGTGCCAGCAGTTTATCGGGCCGGGTTCGTAGTGAAGCTTTCTTT.

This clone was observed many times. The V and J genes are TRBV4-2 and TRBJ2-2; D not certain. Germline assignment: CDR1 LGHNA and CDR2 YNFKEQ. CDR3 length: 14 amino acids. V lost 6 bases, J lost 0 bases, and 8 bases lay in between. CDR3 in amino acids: CASRKNANTGELFF. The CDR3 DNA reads TGTGCCAGCAGGAAGAACGCGAACACCGGGGAGCTGTTTTTT.

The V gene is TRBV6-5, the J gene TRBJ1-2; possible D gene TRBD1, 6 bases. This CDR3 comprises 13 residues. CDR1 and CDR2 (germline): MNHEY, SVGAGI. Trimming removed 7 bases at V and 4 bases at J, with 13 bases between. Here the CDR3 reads CASTRGGGYGYTF. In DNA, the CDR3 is TGTGCCAGCACCCGAGGGGGGGGCTATGGCTACACCTTC.

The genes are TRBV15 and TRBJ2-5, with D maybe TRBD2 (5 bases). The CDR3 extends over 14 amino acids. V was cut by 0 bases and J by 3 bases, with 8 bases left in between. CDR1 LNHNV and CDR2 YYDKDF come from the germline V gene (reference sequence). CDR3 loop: CATSREGREETQYF. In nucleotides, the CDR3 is TGTGCCACCAGCAGAGAGGGGAGAGAAGAGACCCAGTACTTC.

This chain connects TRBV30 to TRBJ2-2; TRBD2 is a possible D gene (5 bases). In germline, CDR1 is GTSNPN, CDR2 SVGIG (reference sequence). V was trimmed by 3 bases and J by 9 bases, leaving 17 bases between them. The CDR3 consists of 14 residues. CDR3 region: CAWSEASRLWELFF. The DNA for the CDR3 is TGTGCCTGGAGCGAGGCTAGCCGGCTTTGGGAGCTGTTTTTT.

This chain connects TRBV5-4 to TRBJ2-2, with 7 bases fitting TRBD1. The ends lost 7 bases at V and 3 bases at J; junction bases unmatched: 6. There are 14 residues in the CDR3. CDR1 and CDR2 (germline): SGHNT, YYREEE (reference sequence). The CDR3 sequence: CASSWDSYTGELFF. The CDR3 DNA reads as TGTGCCAGCTCCTGGGACAGTTACACCGGGGAGCTGTTTTTT.

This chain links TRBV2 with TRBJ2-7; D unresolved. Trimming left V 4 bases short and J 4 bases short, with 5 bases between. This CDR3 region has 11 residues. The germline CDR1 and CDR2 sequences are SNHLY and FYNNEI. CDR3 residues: CASSAQYEQYF. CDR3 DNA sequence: TGTGCCAGCAGTGCTCAATACGAGCAGTACTTC.

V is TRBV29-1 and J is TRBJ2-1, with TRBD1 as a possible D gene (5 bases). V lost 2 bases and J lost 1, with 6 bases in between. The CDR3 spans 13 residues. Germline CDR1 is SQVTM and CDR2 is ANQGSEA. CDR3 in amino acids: CSVERGSYNEQFF. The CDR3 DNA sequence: TGCAGCGTTGAAAGGGGTTCCTACAATGAGCAGTTCTTC.

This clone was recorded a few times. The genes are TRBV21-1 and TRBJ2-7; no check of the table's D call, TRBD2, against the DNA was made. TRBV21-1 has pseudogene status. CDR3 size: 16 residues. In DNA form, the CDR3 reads TGTGCCAGCAGCAAAGCGAAGATCGCGGATCCTGCCCCCCAGTACTTC. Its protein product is CASSKAKIADPAPQYF.

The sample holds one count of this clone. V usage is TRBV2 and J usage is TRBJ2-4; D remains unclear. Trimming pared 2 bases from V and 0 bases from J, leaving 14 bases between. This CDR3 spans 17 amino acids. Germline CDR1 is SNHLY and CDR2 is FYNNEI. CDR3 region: CASSESRPKVAKNIQYF. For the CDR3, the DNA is TGTGCCAGCAGTGAAAGTCGGCCCAAGGTAGCCAAAAACATTCAGTACTTC.

The chain's CDR3 is CAWGHHNEQFF. The DNA for the CDR3 is TGTGCCTGGGGTCACCACAATGAGCAGTTCTTC. The chain joins TRBV30 to TRBJ2-1, with D uncertain. The V end lost 5 bases, the J end lost 5 bases, and 7 bases lay between the germline ends. CDR1 GTSNPN and CDR2 SVGIG come from the germline V gene (reference sequence). The CDR3 runs 11 residues.